This TCR beta chain was identified in a study of blood T cells in healthy people across ages. Findings of the study overall: Percentage of naive T cells showed a strong correlation with TCR beta diversity. A conclusive naive versus antigen-experienced comparison was prevented by the unsorted PBMCs.

Germline CDR1 and CDR2: MNHEY and SVGEGT. The CDR3 runs to 13 residues. V lost 7 bases and J lost 4, with 10 bases in between. In the case of this clonotype: The antigen remains unidentified.

A second PCR, run for roughly 7 to 12 cycles, used a sample-barcoded 5' primer plus a J-beta primer mix. Each cDNA molecule was tagged by a template-switch adaptor with 12 random nucleotides. TCRdb fed the 5' RACE reads into MiXCR, producing one record per CDR3 protein. This table has 1,500,000 or so distinct CDR3 sequences, 42% appearing once. Donors gave roughly 10 milliliters of peripheral blood apiece. Sequenced: blood. The chain employs TRBV6-2 or TRBV6-3 and TRBJ2-2; a weak D match, TRBD1 (6 bases). The receptor's source is a woman younger than 30 in good health. The DNA of the CDR3 is TGTGCCAGCAACACAGGGATCACCGGGGAGCTGTTTTTT. Residues: CASNTGITGELFF.